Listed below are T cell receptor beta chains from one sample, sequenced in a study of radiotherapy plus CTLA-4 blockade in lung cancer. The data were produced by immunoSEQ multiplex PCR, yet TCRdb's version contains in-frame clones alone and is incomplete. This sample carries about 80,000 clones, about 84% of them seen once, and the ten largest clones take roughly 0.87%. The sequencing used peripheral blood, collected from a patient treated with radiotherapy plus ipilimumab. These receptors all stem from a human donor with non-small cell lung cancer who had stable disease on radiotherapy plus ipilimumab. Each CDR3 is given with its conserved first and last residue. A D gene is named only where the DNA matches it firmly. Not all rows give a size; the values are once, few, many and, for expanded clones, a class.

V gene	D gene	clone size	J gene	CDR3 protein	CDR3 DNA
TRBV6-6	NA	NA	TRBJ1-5	CASRTRGGGNQPQHF	TGTGCCAGCAGGACTAGGGGGGGAGGCAATCAGCCCCAGCATTTT
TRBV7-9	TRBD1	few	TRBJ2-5	CASSLRTGENQETQYF	TGTGCCAGCAGCTTACGGACAGGAGAGAACCAAGAGACCCAGTACTTC
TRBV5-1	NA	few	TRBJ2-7	CASSFSGQYF	TGCGCCAGCAGCTTTAGCGGGCAGTACTTC
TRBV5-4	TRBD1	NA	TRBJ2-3	CASSPQTGKDTQYF	TGTGCCAGCAGCCCTCAGACAGGGAAAGATACGCAGTATTTT
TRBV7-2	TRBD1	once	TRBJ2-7	CASRPTGVQREQYF	TGTGCCAGCAGGCCAACAGGGGTTCAAAGGGAGCAGTACTTC
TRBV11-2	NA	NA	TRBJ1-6	CASSLVRNSPLHF	TGTGCCAGCAGCTTAGTTCGTAATTCACCCCTCCACTTT
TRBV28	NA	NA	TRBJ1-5	CASRAPGAGNQPQHF	TGTGCCAGCAGAGCCCCGGGGGCCGGCAATCAGCCCCAGCATTTT
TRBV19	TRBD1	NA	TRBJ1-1	CASSTRQGTEAFF	TGTGCCAGTAGTACTCGACAGGGCACTGAAGCTTTCTTT
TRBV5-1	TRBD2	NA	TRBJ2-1	CASRLAGGLSYNEQFF	TGCGCCAGCAGGCTAGCGGGGGGCCTGTCCTACAATGAGCAGTTCTTC
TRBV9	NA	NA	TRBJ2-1	CASSGGWDEQFF	TGTGCCAGCAGCGGAGGGTGGGATGAGCAGTTCTTC
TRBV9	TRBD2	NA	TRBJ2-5	CASSEGTSGSGETQYF	TGTGCCAGCAGCGAGGGGACTAGCGGGAGTGGAGAGACCCAGTACTTC
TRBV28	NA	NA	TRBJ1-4	CASSLGRTANEKLFF	TGTGCCAGCAGCCTGGGTAGGACAGCCAATGAAAAACTGTTTTTT
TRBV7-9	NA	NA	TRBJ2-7	CASSPGRYEQYF	TGTGCCAGCAGCCCCGGACGATACGAGCAGTACTTC
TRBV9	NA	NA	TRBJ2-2	CASSVGLGGRGTDGELFF	TGTGCCAGCAGCGTAGGTCTTGGAGGCAGGGGGACTGACGGGGAGCTGTTTTTT
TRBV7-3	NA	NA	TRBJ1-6	CASSLRRYNSPLHF	TGTGCCAGCAGCCTCCGACGGTATAATTCACCCCTCCACTTT
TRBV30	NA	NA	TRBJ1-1	CAWRGTVLNTEAFF	TGTGCCTGGAGGGGGACCGTACTGAACACTGAAGCTTTCTTT
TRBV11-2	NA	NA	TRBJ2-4	CASSLAVAKNIQYF	TGTGCCAGCAGCTTAGCTGTGGCCAAAAACATTCAGTACTTC
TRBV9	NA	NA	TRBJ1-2	CASSVEGTPYGYTF	TGTGCCAGCAGCGTAGAGGGGACTCCCTATGGCTACACCTTC
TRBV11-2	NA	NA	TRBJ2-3	CASSSAGRSSTDTQYF	TGTGCCAGCAGCTCCGCCGGTAGGAGTAGCACAGATACGCAGTATTTT
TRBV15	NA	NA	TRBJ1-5	CATSSRSGAGPQHF	TGTGCCACCAGCAGTAGATCAGGGGCGGGGCCCCAGCATTTT
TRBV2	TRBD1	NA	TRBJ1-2	CASRGQGDGYTF	TGTGCCAGCAGAGGACAGGGAGATGGCTACACCTTC
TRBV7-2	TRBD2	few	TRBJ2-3	CASSLTGTSGVDTQYF	TGTGCCAGCAGCTTAACCGGGACTAGCGGGGTGGATACGCAGTATTTT
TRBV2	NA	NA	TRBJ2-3	CASSEPRGSTDTQYF	TGTGCCAGCAGTGAACCTAGAGGAAGCACAGATACGCAGTATTTT
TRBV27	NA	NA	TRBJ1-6	CASRAGGSSYNSPLHF	TGTGCCAGCAGGGCGGGGGGAAGCTCCTATAATTCACCCCTCCACTTT
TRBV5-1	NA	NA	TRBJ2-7	CARIYQSYEQYF	TGCGCCAGGATCTACCAATCCTACGAGCAGTACTTC
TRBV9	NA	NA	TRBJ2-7	CASSVGGFSGSYEQYF	TGTGCCAGCAGCGTAGGGGGGTTTAGCGGTTCCTACGAGCAGTACTTC